These 20 T cell receptor beta chains were all obtained from the same sample, sequenced in a study of blood T cell repertoires in COVID-19. Produced via immunoSEQ multiplex PCR; TCRdb's table is partial and in-frame only. The sample lists roughly 200,000 clones, around 82% seen once, with 12% in the top ten. Sequenced sample: PBMCs or T cells enriched from blood (not recorded which). These receptors were collected from a man in his forties who had recovered from COVID-19.

This clone has a single count. This chain links TRBV14 with TRBJ2-7; perhaps TRBD2 as D (5 bases). The CDR3 is 16 residues long. Germline loops: CDR1 SGHDN, CDR2 FVKESK. Between the trimmed V and J ends, which lost 0 bases and 4 bases, there was a span of 16 bases. The CDR3 region has the DNA TGTGCCAGCAGCCAAGAAGATTGGGCTAGCCGTTACGAGCAGTACTTC. Its translation is CASSQEDWASRYEQYF.

This chain links TRBV7-9 with TRBJ1-2; the match to TRBD1 covers 9 bases. The germline V gene has CDR1 SEHNR and CDR2 FQNEAQ (reference sequence). V lost 5 bases and J lost 4; bases outside the gene matches: 11. The CDR3 runs 16 residues. Written as DNA, the CDR3 is TGTGCCAGCAGCCTTACCGGGACAGGGTTTCCCTATGGCTACACCTTC. Translated: CASSLTGTGFPYGYTF.

The chain combines TRBV19 with TRBJ1-5; a weak D match, TRBD1 (6 bases). The CDR3 contains 14 residues. Trimming took off 4 bases at V and 3 bases at J, with 10 bases between the two ends. Germline V CDR1 and CDR2: LNHDA, SQIVND (reference sequence). The CDR3 DNA reads as TGTGCCAGTAGTAAAGACAGGTTCAATCAGCCCCAGCATTTT. The encoded protein is CASSKDRFNQPQHF.

V is TRBV29-1 and J is TRBJ1-2; D is uncertain. In germline, CDR1 is SQVTM, CDR2 ANQGSEA. The V gene lost 4 bases and the J gene lost 4 bases, with 10 bases spanning the gap. The CDR3 has 12 amino acids. CDR3 region: CSVVSNSYGYTF. The CDR3 bases are TGCAGCGTTGTTTCCAATTCCTATGGCTACACCTTC.

This chain joins TRBV6-4 and TRBJ1-6; D unclear. There are 13 residues in the CDR3. Germline V CDR1 and CDR2: MRHNA, SNTAGT. Trimming removed 2 bases at V and 13 bases at J, with 12 bases between. Here the CDR3 DNA reads TGTGCCAGCAGTGACGGGCCATTTAGTCCCCTCCACTTT. As protein: CASSDGPFSPLHF.

The chain joins TRBV24-1 to TRBJ2-1, with D possibly being TRBD1 (5 bases). Germline V gene data show CDR1 as KGHDR and CDR2 as SFDVKD. The ends were cut back, 4 bases at V and 6 bases at J, with 9 bases in the middle. The CDR3 totals 13 residues. CDR3 coding DNA: TGTGCCACCAGTGAAGGAAGGGGCAATGAGCAGTTCTTC. The encoded protein is CATSEGRGNEQFF.

Here the CDR3 reads CASSRQVTLYNSPLHF. The CDR3 region has the DNA TGTGCCAGCAGCCGACAGGTTACCCTCTATAATTCACCCCTCCACTTT. The chain employs TRBV5-5 and TRBJ1-6; perhaps TRBD1 as D (6 bases). The CDR3 contains 16 residues. In germline, CDR1 is SGHKS, CDR2 YYEKEE (reference sequence). V dropped 4 bases and J dropped 3 bases, with 14 bases sitting between them.

The V call is TRBV24-1, the J call TRBJ2-2; TRBD2 might be the D (6 bases). Trimming removed 5 bases at V and 4 bases at J, with 10 bases between. The CDR3 has 14 amino acids. Germline V lookup: CDR1 KGHDR, CDR2 SFDVKD. The CDR3 loop reads CATSATGATGELFF. Written as DNA, the CDR3 is TGTGCCACCAGTGCCACGGGAGCCACCGGGGAGCTGTTTTTT.

V usage is TRBV23-1 and J usage is TRBJ2-7; tentative D call: TRBD2 (6 bases). TRBV23-1 is annotated as an ORF whose role is uncertain. This CDR3 has 17 residues. The ends were cut back, 5 bases at V and 0 bases at J, with 20 bases in the middle. CDR3 nucleotide sequence: TGCGCCAGCAGTTCCAGACGAGGGAAGGAGGGCTCCTACGAGCAGTACTTC. It specifies CASSSRRGKEGSYEQYF.

The chain has TRBV9 and TRBJ2-3; TRBD2 matches 10 bases. There are 16 residues in the CDR3. Per germline, CDR1 SGDLS and CDR2 YYNGEE. The V segment lost 0 bases and the J segment 6 bases; nucleotides outside the gene matches: 7. DNA for the CDR3: TGTGCCAGCAGCGTAGGGGCTAGCGGGAGCTCGGATACGCAGTATTTT. This encodes CASSVGASGSSDTQYF. The variable domain in full, completed from reference TRBV9 and TRBJ2-3, reads DSGVTQTPKHLITATGQRVTLRCSPRSGDLSVYWYQQSLDQGLQFLIQYYNGEERAKGNILERFSAQQFPDLHSELNLSSLELGDSALYFCASSVGASGSSDTQYFGPGTRLTVL.

This clone turned up a few times. This sequence joins TRBV24-1 and TRBJ2-1; TRBD2 might be the D (5 bases). This CDR3 has 13 residues. Trimming left V 5 bases short and J 10 bases short, with 14 bases between. Germline V CDR1 and CDR2: KGHDR, SFDVKD. The CDR3 DNA reads TGTGCCACCAGTGTAGCGTTGCTCGGGGAGCAGTTCTTC. Amino acids: CATSVALLGEQFF.

In its sample, this clone was seen a few times. The rearrangement joins TRBV19 to TRBJ2-3; the match to TRBD2 covers 8 bases. The J segment lost 4 bases and the V segment lost 3 bases, leaving 6 bases of the junction unmatched. The CDR3 is 15 residues long. Per the germline V gene, CDR1 is LNHDA and CDR2 is SQIVND (reference sequence). CDR3 nucleotide sequence: TGTGCCAGTAGTATCCCCGGGAGGGCCCCAGATACGCAGTATTTT. Translated: CASSIPGRAPDTQYF.

The chain employs TRBV6-2 or TRBV6-3 and TRBJ1-5; weak D call: TRBD1 (5 bases). The CDR3 totals 16 residues. The germline V gene encodes CDR1 MNHEY and CDR2 SVGEGT. The ends were cut back, 2 bases at V and 0 bases at J, with 11 bases in the middle. CDR3 coding DNA: TGTGCCAGCAGTTACGAAACAGGATATAGCAATCAGCCCCAGCATTTT. It specifies CASSYETGYSNQPQHF.

V and J are TRBV5-1 and TRBJ1-2, with 11 bases lining up with TRBD1. The germline CDR1 and CDR2 sequences are SGHRS and YFSETQ. CDR3 length equals 14 residues. The V segment lost 4 bases and the J segment 8 bases; nucleotides outside the gene matches: 7. The CDR3 DNA reads as TGCGCCAGCAGCCCCGGACAGGGGGCGCGGGGCTACACCTTC. Amino acid sequence: CASSPGQGARGYTF. Combining the CDR3 with reference TRBV5-1 and TRBJ1-2 gives the whole variable domain KAGVTQTPRYLIKTRGQQVTLSCSPISGHRSVSWYQQTPGQGLQFLFEYFSETQRNKGNFPGRFSGRQFSNSRSEMNVSTLELGDSALYLCASSPGQGARGYTFGSGTRLTVV.

V gene TRBV19 combines with J gene TRBJ1-4, with a possible D match to TRBD1 (5 bases). The CDR3 consists of 13 residues. In germline, CDR1 is LNHDA, CDR2 SQIVND (reference sequence). V was cut by 7 bases and J by 7 bases, with 13 bases left in between. CDR3 DNA: TGTGCCAGTACCACAGGACCTGGTGAAAAACTGTTTTTT. Amino acid sequence: CASTTGPGEKLFF.

This clone was seen a few times. The chain combines TRBV15 with TRBJ1-6, with 8 bases that match TRBD1. CDR3 size: 14 residues. Germline V gene lookup returns CDR1 LNHNV and CDR2 YYDKDF (reference sequence). With 8 bases clipped from V and 3 bases from J, the junction kept 3 bases outside the gene matches. The CDR3 region has the DNA TGTGCCACCGGACAGGGAAGCTATAATTCACCCCTCCACTTT. Its protein product is CATGQGSYNSPLHF.

This CDR3 reads CASSSLTDTQYF. The CDR3 bases are TGTGCCAGCAGCAGCTTGACAGATACGCAGTATTTT. This rearrangement joins TRBV7-2 to TRBJ2-3; D gene uncertain. This CDR3 has 12 residues. The V end was cut by 5 bases, the J end by 3 bases, with 6 bases between. Germline V gene sequence: CDR1 SGHTA, CDR2 FQGNSA.

The chain combines TRBV20-1 with TRBJ1-5, with D hard to call. Trimming stripped 3 bases from V and 0 bases from J, with 12 bases between. The V gene's germline CDR1 is DFQATT and CDR2 SNEGSKA (reference sequence). The CDR3 loop spans 15 amino acids. The CDR3 spells CSASGPRLSNQPQHF. CDR3 DNA: TGCAGTGCTAGTGGGCCCAGGCTTAGCAATCAGCCCCAGCATTTT.

The chain joins TRBV14 to TRBJ2-6, with D unclear. The CDR3 consists of 15 residues. The germline V gene encodes CDR1 SGHDN and CDR2 FVKESK. V shed 2 bases and J shed 0 bases, with 5 bases lying between them. For the CDR3, the DNA is TGTGCCAGCAGCCAATTTCGCTCTGGGGCCAACGTCCTGACTTTC. Protein: CASSQFRSGANVLTF.

The chain recombines TRBV4-2 with TRBJ1-1; the D gene is possibly TRBD1 (5 bases). The CDR3 is 15 amino acids. Trimming stripped 0 bases from V and 1 base from J, with 9 bases between. Germline V gene data show CDR1 as LGHNA and CDR2 as YNFKEQ. CDR3 sequence reads: CASSQDRQRNTEAFF. The CDR3 DNA reads as TGTGCCAGCAGCCAAGATCGACAGAGGAACACTGAAGCTTTCTTT.